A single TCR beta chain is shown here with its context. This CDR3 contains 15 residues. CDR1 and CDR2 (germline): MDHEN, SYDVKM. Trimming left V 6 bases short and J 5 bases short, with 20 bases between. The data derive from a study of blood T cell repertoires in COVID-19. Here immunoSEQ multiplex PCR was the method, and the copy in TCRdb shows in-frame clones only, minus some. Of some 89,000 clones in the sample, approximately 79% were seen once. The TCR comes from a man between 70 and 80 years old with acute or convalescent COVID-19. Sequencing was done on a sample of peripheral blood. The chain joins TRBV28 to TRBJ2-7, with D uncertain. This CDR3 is CASRSPRHGLDEQYV. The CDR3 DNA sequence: TGTGCCAGCAGGTCACCGCGGCACGGCCTGGACGAGCAGTACGTC.